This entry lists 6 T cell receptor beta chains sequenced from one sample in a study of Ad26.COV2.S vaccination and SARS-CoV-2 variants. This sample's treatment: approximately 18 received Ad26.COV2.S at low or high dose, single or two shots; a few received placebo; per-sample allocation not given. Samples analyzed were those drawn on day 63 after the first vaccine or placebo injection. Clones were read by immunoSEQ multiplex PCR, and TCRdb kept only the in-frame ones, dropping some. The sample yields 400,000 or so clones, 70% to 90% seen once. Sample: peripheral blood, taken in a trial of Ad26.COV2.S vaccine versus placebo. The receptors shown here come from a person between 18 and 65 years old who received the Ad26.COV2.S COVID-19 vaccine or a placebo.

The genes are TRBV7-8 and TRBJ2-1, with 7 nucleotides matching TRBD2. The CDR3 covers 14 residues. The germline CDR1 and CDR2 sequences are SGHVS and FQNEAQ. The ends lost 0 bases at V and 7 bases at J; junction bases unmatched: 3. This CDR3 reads CASSLALGGNEQFF. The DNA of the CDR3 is TGTGCCAGCAGCTTAGCGCTGGGGGGGAATGAGCAGTTCTTC.

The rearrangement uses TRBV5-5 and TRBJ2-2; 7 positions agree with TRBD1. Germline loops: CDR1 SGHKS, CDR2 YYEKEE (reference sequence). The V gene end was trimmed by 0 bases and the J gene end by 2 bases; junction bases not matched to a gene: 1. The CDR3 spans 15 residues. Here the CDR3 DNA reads TGTGCCAGCAGCTTGGCAGGGGGTAACACCGGGGAGCTGTTTTTT. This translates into CASSLAGGNTGELFF.

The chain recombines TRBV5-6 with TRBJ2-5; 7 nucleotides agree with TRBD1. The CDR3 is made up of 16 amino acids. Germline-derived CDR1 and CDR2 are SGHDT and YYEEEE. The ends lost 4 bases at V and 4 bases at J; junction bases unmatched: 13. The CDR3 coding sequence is TGTGCCAGCAGCCACGTACAGGGGTTACGAGGAGAGACCCAGTACTTC. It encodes CASSHVQGLRGETQYF.

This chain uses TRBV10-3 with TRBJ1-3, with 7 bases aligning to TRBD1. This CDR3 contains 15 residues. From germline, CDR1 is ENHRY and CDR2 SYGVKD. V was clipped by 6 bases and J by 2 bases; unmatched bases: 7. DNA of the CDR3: TGTGCCATCAGAGGGGACAGCGTCCCTGGAAACACCATATATTTT. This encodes CAIRGDSVPGNTIYF.

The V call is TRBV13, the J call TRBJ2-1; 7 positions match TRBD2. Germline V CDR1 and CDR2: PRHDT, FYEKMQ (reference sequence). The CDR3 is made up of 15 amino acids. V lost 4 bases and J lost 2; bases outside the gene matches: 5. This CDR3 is CASSSREGPYNEQFF. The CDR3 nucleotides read TGTGCCAGCAGCTCCAGGGAGGGACCCTACAATGAGCAGTTCTTC.

The CDR3 DNA reads TGTGCCAGCAGCCACCTACAGGGAGGGGAGCAGTTCTTC. It codes for CASSHLQGGEQFF. The V call is TRBV3-1 (or the pseudogene TRBV3-2), the J call TRBJ2-1; a weak D match, TRBD2 (7 bases). V lost 3 bases to trimming and J lost 10 bases, with 13 bases between them. This CDR3 has 13 residues. In germline, CDR1 is LGHDT, CDR2 YNNKEL (reference sequence).